This TCR beta chain was sequenced for a study of blood T cell repertoires in COVID-19. Study as a whole: Researchers got acute and convalescent COVID-19 samples from the United States, Italy and Spain. In each case, the material was cDNA or gDNA derived from T cells, B-cell-depleted T cells, or PBMCs.

In the original workflow: Nucleated cell counts were estimated from reference gene primer amplification. Sequencing used immunoSEQ multiplex PCR; TCRdb keeps in-frame clones, though not all of them. V and J calls and clone size follow that table, whereas D and trimming were derived from the DNA. The data show some 250,000 clones, around 81% seen once. Germline V lookup: CDR1 LGHDT, CDR2 YNNKEL (reference sequence). The CDR3 runs 12 residues. Deletions cut 10 bases from V and 8 bases from J, with 15 bases between. V is TRBV3-1 (or the pseudogene TRBV3-2) and J is TRBJ1-3; perhaps TRBD1 as D (6 bases). Sequenced input: peripheral blood. This TCR was sampled from a woman between 55 and 75 years old with active or convalescent COVID-19. This chain's CDR3 is CATNNRDDTIYF. CDR3 DNA sequence: TGTGCCACCAACAACAGGGATGACACCATATATTTT.